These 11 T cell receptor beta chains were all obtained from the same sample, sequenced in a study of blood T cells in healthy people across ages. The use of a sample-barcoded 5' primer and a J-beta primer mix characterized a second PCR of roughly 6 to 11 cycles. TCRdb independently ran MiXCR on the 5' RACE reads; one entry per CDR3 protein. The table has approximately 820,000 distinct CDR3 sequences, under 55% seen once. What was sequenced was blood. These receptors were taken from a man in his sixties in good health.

DNA for the CDR3: TGTGCCAGCAGCCACAGCCACCCCGGGATAGCGCAGTATTTT. It is translated as CASSHSHPGIAQYF. The chain is built from TRBV14 and TRBJ2-3, with D tentatively TRBD2 (5 bases). Trimming stripped 3 bases from V and 10 bases from J, with 17 bases between. The germline V gene encodes CDR1 SGHDN and CDR2 FVKESK. CDR3 size: 14 residues.

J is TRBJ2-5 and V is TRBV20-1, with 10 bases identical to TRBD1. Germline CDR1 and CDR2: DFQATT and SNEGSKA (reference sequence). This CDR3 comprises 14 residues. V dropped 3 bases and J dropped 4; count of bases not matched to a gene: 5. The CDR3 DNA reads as TGCAGTGCTAGGGACCGGGACAGGGGAGAGACCCAGTACTTC. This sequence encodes CSARDRDRGETQYF.

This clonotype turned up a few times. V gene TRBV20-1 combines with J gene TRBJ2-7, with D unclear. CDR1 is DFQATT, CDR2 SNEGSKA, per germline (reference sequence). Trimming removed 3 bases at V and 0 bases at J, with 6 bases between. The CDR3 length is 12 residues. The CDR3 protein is CSASVPSYEQYF. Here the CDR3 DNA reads TGCAGTGCTAGTGTCCCCTCCTACGAGCAGTACTTC.

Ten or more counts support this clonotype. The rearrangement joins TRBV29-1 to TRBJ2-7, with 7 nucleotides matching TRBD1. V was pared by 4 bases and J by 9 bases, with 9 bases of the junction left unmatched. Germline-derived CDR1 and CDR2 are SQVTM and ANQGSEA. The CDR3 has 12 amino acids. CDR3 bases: TGCAGCGTTGGACAGGGCAGCAACGTGCAGTACTTC. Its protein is CSVGQGSNVQYF.

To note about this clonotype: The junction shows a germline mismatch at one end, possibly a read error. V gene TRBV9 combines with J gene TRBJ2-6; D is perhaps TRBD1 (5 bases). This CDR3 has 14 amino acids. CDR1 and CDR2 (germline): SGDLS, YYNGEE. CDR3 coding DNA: TGTGCCAGCGGCGTAGATCAGGGTGGAAACGTCCTGACTTTC. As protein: CASGVDQGGNVLTF.

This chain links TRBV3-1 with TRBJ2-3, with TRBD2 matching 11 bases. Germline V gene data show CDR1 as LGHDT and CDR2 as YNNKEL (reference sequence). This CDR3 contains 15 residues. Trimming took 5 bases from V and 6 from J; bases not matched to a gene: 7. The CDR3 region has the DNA TGTGCCAGCAGCTCCGGGGCTAGCGGGGGGGATACGCAGTATTTT. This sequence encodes CASSSGASGGDTQYF.

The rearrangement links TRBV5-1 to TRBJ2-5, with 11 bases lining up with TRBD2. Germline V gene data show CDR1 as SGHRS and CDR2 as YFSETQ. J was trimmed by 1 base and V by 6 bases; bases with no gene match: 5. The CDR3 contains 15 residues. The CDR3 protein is CASTSSGRPQETQYF. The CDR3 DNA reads TGCGCCAGCACCTCTAGCGGGAGGCCCCAAGAGACCCAGTACTTC. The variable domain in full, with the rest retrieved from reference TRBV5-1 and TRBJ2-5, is KAGVTQTPRYLIKTRGQQVTLSCSPISGHRSVSWYQQTPGQGLQFLFEYFSETQRNKGNFPGRFSGRQFSNSRSEMNVSTLELGDSALYLCASTSSGRPQETQYFGPGTRLLVL.

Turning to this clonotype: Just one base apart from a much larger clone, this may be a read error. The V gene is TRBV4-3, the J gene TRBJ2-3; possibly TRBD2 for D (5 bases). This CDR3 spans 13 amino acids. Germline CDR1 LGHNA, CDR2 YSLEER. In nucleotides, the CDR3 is TGCACCAGCAGCCAATTTTCGGGGGATACGCAGTATTTT. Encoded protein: CTSSQFSGDTQYF.

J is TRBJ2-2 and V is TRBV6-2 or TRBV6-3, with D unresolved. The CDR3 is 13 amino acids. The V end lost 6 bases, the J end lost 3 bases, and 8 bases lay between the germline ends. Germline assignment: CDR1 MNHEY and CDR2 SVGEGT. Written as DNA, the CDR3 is TGTGCCAGCAGCATAAGTTACACCGGGGAGCTGTTTTTT. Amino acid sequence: CASSISYTGELFF.

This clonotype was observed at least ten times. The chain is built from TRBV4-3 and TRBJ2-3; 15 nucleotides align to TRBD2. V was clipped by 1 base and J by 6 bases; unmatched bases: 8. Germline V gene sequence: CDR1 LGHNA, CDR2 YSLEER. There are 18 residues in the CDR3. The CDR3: CASSQGTRGLAGGDTQYF. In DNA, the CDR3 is TGCGCCAGCAGCCAAGGCACACGTGGACTAGCGGGGGGGGATACGCAGTATTTT.

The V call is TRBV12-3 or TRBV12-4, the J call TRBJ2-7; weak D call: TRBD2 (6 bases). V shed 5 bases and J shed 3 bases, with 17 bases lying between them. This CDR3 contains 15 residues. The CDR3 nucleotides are TGTGCCAGCAGTCCATTTGCGGGACCAAACTACGAGCAGTACTTC. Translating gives CASSPFAGPNYEQYF.